These 13 T cell receptor beta chains originate from one sample sequenced in a study of T cell repertoires in cytomegalovirus infection. TCRdb fed the reads into MiXCR, producing one record per CDR3 protein. The sample has 200,000 to 250,000 distinct CDR3 sequences, approximately 38% seen once; the top ten hold 55% to 60%. Antigens for these TCRs are unknown. The starting material was CD8+ T cells from cultured PBMCs, obtained from culture after CMV antigen stimulation. These receptors all stem from a human donor in good health (CMV status not recorded). Some clones in this sample may be carry-over from other donors' samples.

This clonotype was counted only a few times. This CDR3 is CASSSREDYGYTF. DNA of the CDR3: TGTGCCAGCAGTTCAAGGGAAGACTATGGCTACACCTTC. The J gene is TRBJ1-2, the V gene TRBV12-3 or TRBV12-4; no definite D call. The CDR3 consists of 13 residues. The V end lost 4 bases, the J end lost 3 bases, and 9 bases lay between the germline ends.

V gene TRBV5-1 combines with J gene TRBJ1-2, with D perhaps TRBD1 (6 bases). Germline V gene sequence: CDR1 SGHRS, CDR2 YFSETQ. Trimming removed 4 bases at V and 2 bases at J, with 15 bases between. This CDR3 region has 15 residues. The CDR3 DNA reads TGCGCCAGCAGCGATGTACAGGGTTTGAACTATGGCTACACCTTC. Its translation is CASSDVQGLNYGYTF. The variable domain in full, with the rest retrieved from reference TRBV5-1 and TRBJ1-2, is KAGVTQTPRYLIKTRGQQVTLSCSPISGHRSVSWYQQTPGQGLQFLFEYFSETQRNKGNFPGRFSGRQFSNSRSEMNVSTLELGDSALYLCASSDVQGLNYGYTFGSGTRLTVV.

V and J are TRBV27 and TRBJ2-7, with TRBD2 matching 14 bases. The trim removed 5 bases at V and 6 bases at J, leaving 3 bases unmatched. The CDR3 contains 14 residues. Germline values: CDR1 MNHEY, CDR2 SMNVEV (reference sequence). CDR3 residues: CASSPGLAGVEQYF. The CDR3 region has the DNA TGTGCCAGCAGTCCGGGACTAGCGGGAGTCGAGCAGTACTTC.

This clonotype is a singleton in its sample. The chain couples TRBV6-5 to TRBJ2-4; D perhaps matches TRBD1 (6 bases). This CDR3 region has 14 residues. V lost 3 bases, J lost 8 bases, and 14 bases lay in between. Germline assignment: CDR1 MNHEY and CDR2 SVGAGI. CDR3 loop: CASSYQQGLDIQYF. DNA for the CDR3: TGTGCCAGCAGTTATCAACAGGGCTTGGACATTCAGTACTTC.

This clonotype has just a few counts. The chain couples TRBV7-4 to TRBJ2-7; 12 bases are a match to TRBD2. The CDR3 totals 16 residues. Germline values: CDR1 SGHVT, CDR2 SQSDAQ. V shed 5 bases and J 3 bases; nucleotides not matched to a gene: 8. The CDR3 region is CASSQGTSGQYYEQYF. The CDR3, as DNA: TGTGCCAGCAGCCAAGGGACTAGCGGGCAATACTACGAGCAGTACTTC.

This clonotype came up a few times. The rearrangement uses TRBV4-1 and TRBJ2-1; a possible D gene is TRBD2 (5 bases). Trimming took 0 bases from V and 8 from J, leaving 11 bases between them. Germline-derived CDR1 and CDR2 are MGHRA and YSYEKL. The CDR3 contains 14 residues. The CDR3 protein is CASSQERARDEQFF. As DNA, the CDR3 is TGCGCCAGCAGCCAAGAGAGGGCGCGCGATGAGCAGTTCTTC.

This sequence joins TRBV7-4 and TRBJ1-5; TRBD1 is a possible D gene (5 bases). This CDR3 region has 14 residues. With 1 base removed from V and 7 bases from J, the gap between germline ends came to 11 bases. From germline, CDR1 is SGHVT and CDR2 SQSDAQ. DNA for the CDR3: TGTGCCAGCAGCTTAGGACAGCTTAACCAGCCCCAGCATTTT. Amino acid sequence: CASSLGQLNQPQHF.

In DNA form, the CDR3 reads TGTGCTAGTGGTTCGCCCGGGACAGAAAACTATGGCTACACCTTC. Its translation is CASGSPGTENYGYTF. The gene calls are TRBV12-5 and TRBJ1-2; the match to TRBD1 covers 7 bases. CDR3 length equals 15 residues. J lost 2 bases, V lost 4 bases, and 7 bases had no gene match. Germline V gene sequence: CDR1 LGHNT, CDR2 FRNRAP.

This clonotype was picked up many times. The chain carries TRBV7-9 and TRBJ2-2; 10 positions agree with TRBD2. With 5 bases clipped from V and 2 bases from J, the junction kept 2 bases outside the gene matches. The CDR3 contains 15 residues. CDR1 SEHNR and CDR2 FQNEAQ come from the germline V gene (reference sequence). The chain's CDR3 is CASSPLAGNTGELFF. The CDR3 DNA reads as TGTGCCAGCAGCCCACTAGCGGGAAACACCGGGGAGCTGTTTTTT.

The rearrangement joins TRBV9 to TRBJ2-7; no reliable D call. Looked up from germline, CDR1 is SGDLS and CDR2 is YYNGEE. CDR3 length: 17 amino acids. Trimming took off 0 bases at V and 2 bases at J, with 18 bases between the two ends. CDR3 residues: CASSVGQTVTSTYEQYF. CDR3 DNA sequence: TGTGCCAGCAGCGTAGGGCAGACCGTAACCTCTACCTACGAGCAGTACTTC.

This clonotype was found a few times. The chain carries TRBV11-2 and TRBJ1-1, with 9 bases fitting TRBD1. CDR1 and CDR2 (germline): SGHAT, FQNNGV. The CDR3 runs to 15 residues. With V trimmed by 5 bases and J by 4 bases, 8 bases remained unmatched. Here the CDR3 DNA reads TGTGCCAGCAGCGCTTTACAGGGGGCAATCACTGAAGCTTTCTTT. It is translated as CASSALQGAITEAFF.

This clonotype was seen only a few times. The V call is TRBV11-2, the J call TRBJ2-1; either TRBD1 or TRBD2 may supply D (6 bases each). Per germline, CDR1 SGHAT and CDR2 FQNNGV. The CDR3 has 15 amino acids. V was clipped by 2 bases and J by 7 bases, with 15 bases between them. The CDR3 DNA reads as TGTGCCAGCAGCTTATGGGGGGCCGAAGGTAATGAGCAGTTCTTC. This codes for CASSLWGAEGNEQFF.

This chain joins TRBV11-3 and TRBJ2-1; 12 bases agree with TRBD2. The CDR3 has 18 amino acids. The germline V gene has CDR1 SGHNT and CDR2 YENEEA. The junction had 8 bases not matched to a gene; V was cut back by 3 bases and J by 2 bases. CDR3 region: CASSLGLAGGITYNEQFF. The CDR3 DNA reads TGTGCCAGCAGCTTGGGGCTAGCGGGAGGGATTACCTACAATGAGCAGTTCTTC.